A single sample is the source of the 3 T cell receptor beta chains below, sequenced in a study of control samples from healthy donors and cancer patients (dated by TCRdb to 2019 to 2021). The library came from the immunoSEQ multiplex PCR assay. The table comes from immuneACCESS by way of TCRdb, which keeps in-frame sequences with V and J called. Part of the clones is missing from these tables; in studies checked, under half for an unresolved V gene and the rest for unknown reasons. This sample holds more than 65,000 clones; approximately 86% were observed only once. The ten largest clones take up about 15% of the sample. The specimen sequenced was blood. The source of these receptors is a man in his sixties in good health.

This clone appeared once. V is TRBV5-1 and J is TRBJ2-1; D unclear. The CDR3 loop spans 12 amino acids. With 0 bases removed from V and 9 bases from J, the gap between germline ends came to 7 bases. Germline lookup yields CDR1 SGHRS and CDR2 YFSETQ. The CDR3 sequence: CASSLGGGEQFF. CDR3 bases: TGCGCCAGCAGCTTGGGTGGCGGTGAGCAGTTCTTC.

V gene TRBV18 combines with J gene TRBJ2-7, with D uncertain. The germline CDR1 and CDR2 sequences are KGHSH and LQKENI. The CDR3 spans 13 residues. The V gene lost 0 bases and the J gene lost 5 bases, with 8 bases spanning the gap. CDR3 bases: TGTGCCAGCTCACCACCGAATAGAAACGAGCAGTACTTC. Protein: CASSPPNRNEQYF.

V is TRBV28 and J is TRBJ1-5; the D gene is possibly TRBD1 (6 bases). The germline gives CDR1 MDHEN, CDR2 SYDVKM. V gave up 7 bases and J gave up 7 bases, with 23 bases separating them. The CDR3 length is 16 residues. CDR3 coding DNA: TGTGCCAGCATCCCCGCGACAGGCCAAGGTGACCAGCCCCAGCATTTT. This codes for CASIPATGQGDQPQHF.